This TCR beta chain was recorded in a study of shared clonotypes between healthy human individuals. Turning to the study itself: Each donor's CD8 memory used one plate, CD8 naive two, each CD4 subset three.

As processed by the authors: ImmunoSEQ sequences covered only the junction and lacked quality scores; filtering therefore differed. Some clones are missing from TCRdb's copy, which holds only in-frame ones; the method was immunoSEQ multiplex PCR. V and J calls and clone size follow that table, whereas D and trimming were derived from the DNA. The top ten clones hold over 0.12% of a sample with 2.5 million or so clones, more than 80% of them seen once. Study results and limitations: Lower generation probabilities were found for non-shared clonotypes than for those shared by all four donors.

With 7 bases clipped from V and 4 bases from J, the junction kept 8 bases outside the gene matches. Germline lookup yields CDR1 MNHEY and CDR2 SVGAGI. The CDR3 totals 14 residues. About this clone itself: The antigen remains unidentified.

This sequence originates from a man aged 18 to 29 in good health. V gene TRBV6-5 combines with J gene TRBJ2-7, with 9 nucleotides matching TRBD2. The source material was naive CD4+ T cells sorted from blood. The sample's subset: CD45RA+ positively selected. The chain's CDR3 is CASMASGNYYEQYF. As DNA, the CDR3 is TGTGCCAGCATGGCTAGCGGGAACTATTACGAGCAGTACTTC.